This TCR beta chain derives from a study of blood T cell repertoires in COVID-19. Study at large: Samples taken during acute and convalescent COVID-19 were collected in the United States, Italy and Spain.

In the original processing: How many nucleated cells were present was estimated from reference gene primer amplification. Sequencing was performed with immunoSEQ multiplex PCR; in TCRdb, only in-frame clones are kept and a portion is missing. The V and J calls and clone size come from that table; D and trimming were worked out from the DNA. This table holds 60,000 to 70,000 clones, roughly 85% found once. The CDR3 covers 14 residues. Germline CDR1 reads SGHTS; CDR2 reads YDEGEE. V dropped 4 bases and J dropped 4; count of bases not matched to a gene: 5. This clonotype was sampled from a human donor in a cohort sampled during active COVID-19. The V call is TRBV5-8, the J call TRBJ2-5, with 9 bases identical to TRBD1. Material: peripheral blood. The DNA of the CDR3 is TGTGCCAGCAGCCACGGACAGGGGCGAGAGACCCAGTACTTC. It is translated as CASSHGQGRETQYF.